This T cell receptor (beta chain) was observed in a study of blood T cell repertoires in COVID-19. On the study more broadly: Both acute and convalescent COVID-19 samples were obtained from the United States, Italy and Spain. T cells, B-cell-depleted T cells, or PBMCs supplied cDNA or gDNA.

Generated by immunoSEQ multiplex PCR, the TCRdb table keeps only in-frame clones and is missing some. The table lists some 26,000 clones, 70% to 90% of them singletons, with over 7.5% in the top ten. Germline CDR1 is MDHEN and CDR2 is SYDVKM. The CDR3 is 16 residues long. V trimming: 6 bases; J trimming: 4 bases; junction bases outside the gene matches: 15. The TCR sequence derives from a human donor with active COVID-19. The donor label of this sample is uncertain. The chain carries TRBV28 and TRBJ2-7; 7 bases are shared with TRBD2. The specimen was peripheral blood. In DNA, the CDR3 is TGTGCCAGCAGAAAACAACGGCGCGGGAGTGCTTACGAGCAGTACTTC. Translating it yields CASRKQRRGSAYEQYF. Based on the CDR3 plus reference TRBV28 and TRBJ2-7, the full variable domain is DVKVTQSSRYLVKRTGEKVFLECVQDMDHENMFWYRQDPGLGLRLIYFSYDVKMKEKGDIPEGYSVSREKKERFSLILESASTNQTSMYLCASRKQRRGSAYEQYFGPGTRLTVT.